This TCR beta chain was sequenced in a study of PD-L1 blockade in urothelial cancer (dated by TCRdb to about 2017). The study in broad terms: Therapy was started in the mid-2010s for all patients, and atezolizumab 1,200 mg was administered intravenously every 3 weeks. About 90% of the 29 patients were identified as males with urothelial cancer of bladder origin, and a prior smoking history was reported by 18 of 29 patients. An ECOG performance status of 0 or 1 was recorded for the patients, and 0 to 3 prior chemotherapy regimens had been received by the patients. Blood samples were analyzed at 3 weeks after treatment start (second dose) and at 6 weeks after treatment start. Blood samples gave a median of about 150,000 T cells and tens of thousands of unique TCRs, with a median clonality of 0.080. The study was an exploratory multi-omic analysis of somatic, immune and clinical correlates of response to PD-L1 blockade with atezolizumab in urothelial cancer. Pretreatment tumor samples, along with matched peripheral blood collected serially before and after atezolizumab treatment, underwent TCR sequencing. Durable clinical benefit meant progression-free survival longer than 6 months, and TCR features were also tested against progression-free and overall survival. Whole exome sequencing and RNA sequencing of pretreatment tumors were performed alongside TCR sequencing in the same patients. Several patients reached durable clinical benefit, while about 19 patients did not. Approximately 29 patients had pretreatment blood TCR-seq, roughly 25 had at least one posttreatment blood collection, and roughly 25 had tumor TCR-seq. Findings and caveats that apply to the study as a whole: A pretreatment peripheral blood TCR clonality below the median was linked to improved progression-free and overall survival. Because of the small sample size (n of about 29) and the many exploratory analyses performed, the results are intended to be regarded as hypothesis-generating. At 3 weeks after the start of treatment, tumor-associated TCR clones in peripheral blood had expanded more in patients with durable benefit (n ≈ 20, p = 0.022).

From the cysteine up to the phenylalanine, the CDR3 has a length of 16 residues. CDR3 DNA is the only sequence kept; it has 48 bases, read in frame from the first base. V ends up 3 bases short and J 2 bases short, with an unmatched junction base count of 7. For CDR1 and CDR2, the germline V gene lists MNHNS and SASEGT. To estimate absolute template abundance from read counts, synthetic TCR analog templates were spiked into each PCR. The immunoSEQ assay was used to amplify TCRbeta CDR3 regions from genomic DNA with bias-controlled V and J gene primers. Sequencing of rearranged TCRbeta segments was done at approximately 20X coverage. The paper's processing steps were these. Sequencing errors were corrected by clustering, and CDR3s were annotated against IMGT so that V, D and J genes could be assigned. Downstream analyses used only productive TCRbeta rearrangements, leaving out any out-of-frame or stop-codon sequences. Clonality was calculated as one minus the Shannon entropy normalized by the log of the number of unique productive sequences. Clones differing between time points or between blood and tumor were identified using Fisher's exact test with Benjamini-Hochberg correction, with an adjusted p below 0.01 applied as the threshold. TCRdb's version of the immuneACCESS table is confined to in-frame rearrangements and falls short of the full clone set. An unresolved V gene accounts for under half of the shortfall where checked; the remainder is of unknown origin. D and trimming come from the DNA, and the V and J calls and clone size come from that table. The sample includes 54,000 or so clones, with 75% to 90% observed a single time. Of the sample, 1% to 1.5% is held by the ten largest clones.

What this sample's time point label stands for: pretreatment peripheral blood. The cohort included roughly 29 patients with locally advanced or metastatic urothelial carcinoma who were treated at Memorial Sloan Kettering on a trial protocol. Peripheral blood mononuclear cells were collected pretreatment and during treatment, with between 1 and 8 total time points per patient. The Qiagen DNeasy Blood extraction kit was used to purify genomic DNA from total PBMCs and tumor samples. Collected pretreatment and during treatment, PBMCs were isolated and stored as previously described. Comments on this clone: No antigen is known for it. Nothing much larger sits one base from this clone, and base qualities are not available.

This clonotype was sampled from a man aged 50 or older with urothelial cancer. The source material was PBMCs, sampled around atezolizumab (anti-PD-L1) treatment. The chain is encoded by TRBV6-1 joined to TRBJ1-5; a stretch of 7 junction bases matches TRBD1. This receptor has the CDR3 CASSDYYRGGNQPQHF. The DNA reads TGTGCCAGCAGTGACTATTACAGGGGTGGCAATCAGCCCCAGCATTTT.